Described below is a single TCR beta chain sequence and its context. The data stem from a study of blood T cell repertoires in COVID-19. Background on the study: T cells, B-cell-depleted T cells, or PBMCs provided the cDNA or gDNA that served as material.

The CDR3 loop spans 15 amino acids. Trimming took off 3 bases at V and 8 bases at J, with 15 bases between the two ends. The germline CDR1 and CDR2 sequences are SGDLS and YYNGEE. In the original workflow: Researchers report that nucleated cell counts were estimated from reference gene primer amplification. Sequencing used immunoSEQ multiplex PCR; TCRdb keeps in-frame clones, though not all of them. That table is the source of V, J and clone size, and D and trimming were worked out from the DNA. The sample contains more than 12,000 clones, roughly 90% of which appear only once. V is TRBV9 and J is TRBJ1-6; perhaps TRBD1 as D (6 bases). The specimen was peripheral blood. This sequence was found in a human donor in a cohort sampled during active COVID-19. CDR3 nucleotides: TGTGCCAGCAGCGCCCGCAGACAGGCCGATTCACCCCTCCACTTT. This translates into CASSARRQADSPLHF.